This note documents a single TCR beta chain sequence. Its cognate antigen has yet to be identified. No quality values exist for individual bases; no much larger clone is one base distant. The CDR3 regions of human TCRbeta chains were analyzed by immunosequencing. On the authors' methods: Repertoire TCRs were matched against a reference library of SARS-CoV-2-specific TCRs generated with the MIRA antigen-specificity platform. Breadth was defined as the fraction of unique TCRs that were SARS-CoV-2-associated, and depth was defined as the fraction of total T cells that were SARS-CoV-2-associated. Using the MIRA data, each spike-specific TCR was assigned both to the spike region to which the TCR was reactive and to a CD4 or CD8 class. Log10-transformed breadth and depth values were compared by one-way ANOVA with Sidak's multiple comparisons tests. TCRdb retrieved this table from immuneACCESS and kept in-frame rearrangements only. Not all clones are present; in checked studies, unresolved V genes account for under half, and no reason is known for the remainder. From that table come the V and J calls and clone size; the DNA was used to work out D and trimming. In all, the sample holds roughly 160,000 clones, and 94% of those were seen once. The ten largest clones represent about 0.64% of the sample.

CDR1 LGHDT and CDR2 YNNKEL were looked up in the germline V gene (reference sequence). Relative to germline, V is 2 bases shorter and J is 8 bases shorter, with 6 bases between their ends. Inclusive of the bounding cysteine and phenylalanine, the CDR3 is 12 residues long. Kept here is only the CDR3 DNA, which spans 36 bases and is read in frame from base 1. The intended sense of this specimen's time point label: baseline before first vaccination. Samples from vaccinated people were obtained from the UK trials COV001 and COV002, which included a single-blind randomized controlled phase 2/3 trial of AZD1222 (ChAdOx1 nCoV-19) in healthy adults. Trial participant PBMC samples were collected at day 0 and day 28 after the second dose for TCRbeta chain sequencing. The data derive from a study of T cell responses to AZD1222 COVID-19 vaccine (dated by TCRdb to the early 2020s). Some background on the complete study: AZD1222 recipients whose second dose came at about 4 weeks and those whose second dose came at about 12 weeks were combined into one group, since spike-specific TCR depth and breadth did not differ between the two schedules. TCR sequencing covered approximately 230 trial participants: 207 given two doses of AZD1222 and 26 given two doses of MenACWY control vaccine. Trial participants were enrolled by age into subgroups of 18-55, 56-69 and 70-plus years, and around 150, 29 and 61 TCR-sequenced participants, respectively, were included in these subgroups. What the work shows at the level of the full study, not this receptor alone: Nearly half of unique spike-specific TCRs reportedly recognized epitopes outside regions mutated in the B.1.351 and B.1.1.7 variants. The vaccine-associated CD4 TCRs covered the entire spike protein, and the dominant responses fell in regions 160-218 and 743-854. Conclusions about previously exposed vaccinees were limited because only a handful of AZD1222 recipients were SARS-CoV-2 seropositive at baseline. In the small 56-69-year group, the increase in depth fell short of significance, most likely because of low power. Participants were mostly white British, with more females than males. The authors suggested clonal diversity may have been underestimated. Because no day 14 peak-response samples were available, repertoires were characterized only after the peak T cell response. A significant rise in spike-specific TCR breadth and depth was observed after two AZD1222 doses relative to day 0 and relative to MenACWY recipients.

This specimen consisted of peripheral blood, obtained on day 0 of AZD1222 vaccination. The chain uses TRBV3-1 (or the pseudogene TRBV3-2) and TRBJ1-4, with no confident D gene call. The TCR sequence derives from an adult in good health. The nucleotide sequence is TGTGCCAGCAGCCAACTCGGGGAAAAACTGTTTTTT. This gives the protein CASSQLGEKLFF.